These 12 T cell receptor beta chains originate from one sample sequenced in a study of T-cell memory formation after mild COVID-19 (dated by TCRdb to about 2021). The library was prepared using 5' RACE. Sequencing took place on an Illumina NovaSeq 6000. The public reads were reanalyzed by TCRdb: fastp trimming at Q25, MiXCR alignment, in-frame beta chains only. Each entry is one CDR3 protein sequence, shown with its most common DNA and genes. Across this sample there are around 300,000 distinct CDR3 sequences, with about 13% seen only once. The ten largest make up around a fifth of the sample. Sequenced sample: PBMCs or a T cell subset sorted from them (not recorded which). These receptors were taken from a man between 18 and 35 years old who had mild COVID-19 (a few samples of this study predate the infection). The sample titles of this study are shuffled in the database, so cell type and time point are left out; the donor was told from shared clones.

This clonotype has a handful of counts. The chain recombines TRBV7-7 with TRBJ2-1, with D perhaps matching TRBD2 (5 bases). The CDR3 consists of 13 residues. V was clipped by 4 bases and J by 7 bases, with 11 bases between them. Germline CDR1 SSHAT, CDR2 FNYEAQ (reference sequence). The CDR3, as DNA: TGTGCCAGCAGCTCGGACTCGCTGAATGAGCAGTTCTTC. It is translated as CASSSDSLNEQFF.

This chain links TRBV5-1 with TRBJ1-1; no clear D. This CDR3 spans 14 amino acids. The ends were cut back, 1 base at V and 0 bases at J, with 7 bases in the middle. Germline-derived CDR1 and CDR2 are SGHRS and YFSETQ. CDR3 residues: CASSLLPMNTEAFF. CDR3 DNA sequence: TGCGCCAGCAGCTTGCTCCCAATGAACACTGAAGCTTTCTTT.

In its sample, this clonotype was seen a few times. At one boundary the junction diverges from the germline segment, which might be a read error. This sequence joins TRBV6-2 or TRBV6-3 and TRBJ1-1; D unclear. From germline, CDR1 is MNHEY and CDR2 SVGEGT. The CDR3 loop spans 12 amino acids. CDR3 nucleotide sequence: TGTGCCACCAGTGTTTGGGCGTCTGAAGCTTTCTTT. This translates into CATSVWASEAFF.

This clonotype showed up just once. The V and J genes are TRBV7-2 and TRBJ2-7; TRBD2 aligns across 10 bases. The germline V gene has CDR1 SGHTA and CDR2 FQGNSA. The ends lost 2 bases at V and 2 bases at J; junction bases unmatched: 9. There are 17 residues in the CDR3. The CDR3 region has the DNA TGTGCCAGCAGCTTATGGGCGGGAGCGGGGGGGACCTACGAGCAGTACGTC. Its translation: CASSLWAGAGGTYEQYV.

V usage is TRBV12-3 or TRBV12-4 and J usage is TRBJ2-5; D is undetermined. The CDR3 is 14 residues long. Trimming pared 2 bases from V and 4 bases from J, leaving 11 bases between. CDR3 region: CASSLHMDGETQYF. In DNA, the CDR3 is TGTGCCAGCAGTTTACATATGGACGGAGAGACCCAGTACTTC.

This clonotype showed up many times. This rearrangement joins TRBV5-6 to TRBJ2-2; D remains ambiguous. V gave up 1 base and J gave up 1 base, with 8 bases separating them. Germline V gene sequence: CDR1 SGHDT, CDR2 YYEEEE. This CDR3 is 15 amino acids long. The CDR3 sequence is CASSLSRWNTGELFF. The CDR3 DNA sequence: TGTGCCAGCAGCTTGAGCAGGTGGAACACCGGGGAGCTGTTTTTT.

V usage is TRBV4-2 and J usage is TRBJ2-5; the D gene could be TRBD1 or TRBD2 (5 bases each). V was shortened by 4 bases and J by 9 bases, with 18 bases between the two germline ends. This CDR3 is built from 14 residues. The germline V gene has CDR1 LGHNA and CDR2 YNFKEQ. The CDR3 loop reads CASSPEGTQVAQYF. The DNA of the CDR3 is TGTGCCAGCAGCCCCGAGGGGACGCAGGTGGCCCAGTACTTC.

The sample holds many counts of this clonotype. The chain's CDR3 is CASRRFRNTGELFF. The CDR3 DNA follows: TGTGCCAGCAGACGATTTAGGAACACCGGGGAGCTGTTTTTT. This chain joins TRBV12-3 or TRBV12-4 and TRBJ2-2; no clear D gene. Trimming removed 6 bases at V and 1 base at J, with 9 bases between. This CDR3 is 14 amino acids long.

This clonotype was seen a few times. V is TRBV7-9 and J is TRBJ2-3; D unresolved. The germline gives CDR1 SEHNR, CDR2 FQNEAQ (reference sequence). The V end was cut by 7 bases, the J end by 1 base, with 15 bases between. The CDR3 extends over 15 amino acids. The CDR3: CASIRPGYGTDTQYF. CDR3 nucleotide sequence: TGTGCCAGCATCCGACCCGGGTATGGCACAGATACGCAGTATTTT.

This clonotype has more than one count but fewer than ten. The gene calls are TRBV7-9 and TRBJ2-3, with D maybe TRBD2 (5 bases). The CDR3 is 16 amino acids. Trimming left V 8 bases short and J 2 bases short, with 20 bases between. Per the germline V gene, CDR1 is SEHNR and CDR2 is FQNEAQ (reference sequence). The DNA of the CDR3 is TGTGCCAGCCTCCGCCTCGTCGGGGTGGTCACAGATACGCAGTATTTT. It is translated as CASLRLVGVVTDTQYF. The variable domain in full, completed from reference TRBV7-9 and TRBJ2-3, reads DTGVSQNPRHKITKRGQNVTFRCDPISEHNRLYWYRQTLGQGPEFLTYFQNEAQLEKSRLLSDRFSAERPKGSFSTLEIQRTEQGDSAMYLCASLRLVGVVTDTQYFGPGTRLTVL.

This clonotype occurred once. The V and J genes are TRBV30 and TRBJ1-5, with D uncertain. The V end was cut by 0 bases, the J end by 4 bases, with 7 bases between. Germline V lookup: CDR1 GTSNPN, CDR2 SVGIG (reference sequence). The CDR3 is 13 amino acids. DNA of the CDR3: TGTGCCTGGAGTGTTTGGGAGAATCAGCCCCAGCATTTT. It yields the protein CAWSVWENQPQHF.

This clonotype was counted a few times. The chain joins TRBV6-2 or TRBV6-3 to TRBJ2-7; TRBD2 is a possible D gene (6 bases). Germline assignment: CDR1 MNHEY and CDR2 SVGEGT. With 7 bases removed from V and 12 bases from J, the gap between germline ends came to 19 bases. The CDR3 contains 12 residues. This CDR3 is CASTRDSEATYF. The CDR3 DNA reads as TGTGCCAGCACCCGGGACTCGGAGGCCACGTACTTC.